A selection of T cell receptor beta chains follows, all from one sample in a study of T cell responses to AZD1222 COVID-19 vaccine. TCRdb's copy holds only in-frame clones and misses some; the assay was immunoSEQ multiplex PCR. The sample shows roughly 99,000 clones, 87% of them seen only once. Material: peripheral blood, obtained 28 days after the second AZD1222 dose. All receptors derive from an adult who received the AZD1222 COVID-19 vaccine. Each CDR3 is given with its conserved first and last residue. The D gene is left open where the match is weak. The size of a clone is reported for some rows only, either as once, few or many, or as a class for expanded clones.

abundance: .; j_gene: TRBJ1-5; d_gene: .; len: 14; v_gene: TRBV6-8; CDR3aa: CASSQRGISLPQHF; CDR3nt: TGTGCCAGCAGCCAACGGGGTATCTCGTTGCCCCAGCATTTT
abundance: once; j_gene: TRBJ2-5; d_gene: .; len: 11; v_gene: TRBV27; CDR3aa: CARQGQETQYF; CDR3nt: TGTGCCCGGCAGGGGCAAGAGACCCAGTACTTC
abundance: .; j_gene: TRBJ2-7; d_gene: TRBD1; len: 13; v_gene: TRBV5-1; CDR3aa: CASIGTETYEQYF; CDR3nt: TGCGCCAGCATAGGGACAGAGACCTACGAGCAGTACTTC
abundance: few; j_gene: TRBJ2-7; d_gene: .; len: 13; v_gene: TRBV18; CDR3aa: CASSPPGAYEQYF; CDR3nt: TGTGCCAGCTCACCACCAGGGGCCTACGAGCAGTACTTC
abundance: .; j_gene: TRBJ2-3; d_gene: TRBD2; len: 16; v_gene: TRBV7-2; CDR3aa: CASSQTVGLATDTQYF; CDR3nt: TGTGCCAGCAGCCAAACGGTGGGACTAGCGACAGATACGCAGTATTTT
abundance: .; j_gene: TRBJ1-1; d_gene: .; len: 17; v_gene: TRBV19; CDR3aa: CASRLAHSRVSGTEAFF; CDR3nt: TGTGCCAGTAGACTAGCTCACAGCAGGGTAAGCGGCACTGAAGCTTTCTTT
abundance: many; j_gene: TRBJ2-1; d_gene: .; len: 14; v_gene: TRBV6-4; CDR3aa: CASSDSNRDNEQFF; CDR3nt: TGTGCCAGCAGTGACTCAAACAGGGACAATGAGCAGTTCTTC
abundance: .; j_gene: TRBJ2-3; d_gene: .; len: 11; v_gene: TRBV9; CDR3aa: CASSVEDTQYF; CDR3nt: TGTGCCAGCAGCGTAGAAGATACGCAGTATTTT
abundance: .; j_gene: TRBJ2-6; d_gene: TRBD1; len: 18; v_gene: TRBV19; CDR3aa: CASSLNRGVSAGANVLTF; CDR3nt: TGTGCCAGTAGTTTAAACAGGGGAGTGAGTGCCGGGGCCAACGTCCTGACTTTC
abundance: .; j_gene: TRBJ2-7; d_gene: TRBD2; len: 16; v_gene: TRBV9; CDR3aa: CASSVGSLAGDYEQYF; CDR3nt: TGTGCCAGCAGCGTAGGGTCACTAGCGGGGGATTACGAGCAGTACTTC
abundance: .; j_gene: TRBJ2-3; d_gene: TRBD1; len: 14; v_gene: TRBV5-4; CDR3aa: CASSPGQGGDTQYF; CDR3nt: TGTGCCAGCAGTCCCGGACAGGGAGGAGATACGCAGTATTTT
abundance: .; j_gene: TRBJ1-5; d_gene: .; len: 15; v_gene: TRBV19; CDR3aa: CASSIAGYSNQPQHF; CDR3nt: TGTGCCAGTAGTATAGCCGGGTATAGCAATCAGCCCCAGCATTTT
abundance: .; j_gene: TRBJ1-2; d_gene: TRBD1; len: 18; v_gene: TRBV5-6; CDR3aa: CASSLVDFVWQGANGYTF; CDR3nt: TGTGCCAGCAGCTTAGTGGATTTCGTATGGCAGGGGGCCAATGGCTACACCTTC
abundance: .; j_gene: TRBJ2-7; d_gene: .; len: 14; v_gene: TRBV11-2; CDR3aa: CASSQRAGIYEQYF; CDR3nt: TGTGCCAGCAGCCAGAGGGCAGGGATCTACGAGCAGTACTTC
abundance: once; j_gene: TRBJ1-2; d_gene: TRBD1; len: 13; v_gene: TRBV27; CDR3aa: CASSPGQVGGYTF; CDR3nt: TGTGCCAGCAGCCCGGGACAGGTTGGTGGCTACACCTTC
abundance: .; j_gene: TRBJ1-6; d_gene: .; len: 12; v_gene: TRBV12-3/TRBV12-4; CDR3aa: CASSPSGPALHF; CDR3nt: TGTGCCAGCAGTCCCTCGGGACCAGCCCTCCACTTT
abundance: .; j_gene: TRBJ2-7; d_gene: TRBD1; len: 15; v_gene: TRBV6-5; CDR3aa: CASSWPGQGVFEQYF; CDR3nt: TGTGCCAGCAGTTGGCCGGGACAGGGGGTTTTCGAGCAGTACTTC
abundance: .; j_gene: TRBJ1-4; d_gene: TRBD1; len: 14; v_gene: TRBV30; CDR3aa: CAWYHRGHDEKLFF; CDR3nt: TGTGCCTGGTACCACAGGGGGCACGATGAAAAACTGTTTTTT